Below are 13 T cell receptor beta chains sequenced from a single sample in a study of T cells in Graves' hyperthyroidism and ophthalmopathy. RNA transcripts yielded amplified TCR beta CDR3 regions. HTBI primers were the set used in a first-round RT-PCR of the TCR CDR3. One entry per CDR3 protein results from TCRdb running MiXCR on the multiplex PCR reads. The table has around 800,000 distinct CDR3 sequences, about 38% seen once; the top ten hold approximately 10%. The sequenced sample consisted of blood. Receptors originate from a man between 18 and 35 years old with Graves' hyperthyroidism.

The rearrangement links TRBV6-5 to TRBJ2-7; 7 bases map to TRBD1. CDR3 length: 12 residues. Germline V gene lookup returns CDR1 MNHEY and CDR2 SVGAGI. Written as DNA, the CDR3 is TGTGCCAGCAGTTTCACAGGGGCGCCCCCGTGGGTC. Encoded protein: CASSFTGAPPWV.

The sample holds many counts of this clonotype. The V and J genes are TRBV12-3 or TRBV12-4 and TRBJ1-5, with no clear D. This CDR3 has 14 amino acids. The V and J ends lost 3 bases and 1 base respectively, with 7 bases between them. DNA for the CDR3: TGTGCCAGCAGTTTTGCGTGGAGCAATCAGCCCCAGCATTTT. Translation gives CASSFAWSNQPQHF.

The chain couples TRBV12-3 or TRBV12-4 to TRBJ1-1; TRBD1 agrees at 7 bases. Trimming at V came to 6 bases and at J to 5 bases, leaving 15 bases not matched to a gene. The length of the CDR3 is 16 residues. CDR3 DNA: TGTGCCAGCAGCCGAAATGCCGGGACAGCCTTTACTGAAGCTTTCTTT. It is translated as CASSRNAGTAFTEAFF.

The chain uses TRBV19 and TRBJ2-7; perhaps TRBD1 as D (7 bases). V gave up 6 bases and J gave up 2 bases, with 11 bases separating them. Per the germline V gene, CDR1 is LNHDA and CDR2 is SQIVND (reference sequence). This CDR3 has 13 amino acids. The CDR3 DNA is TGTGCCAGTAGGGAGGGGGCCGCCTACGAGCAGTACTTC. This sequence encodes CASREGAAYEQYF.

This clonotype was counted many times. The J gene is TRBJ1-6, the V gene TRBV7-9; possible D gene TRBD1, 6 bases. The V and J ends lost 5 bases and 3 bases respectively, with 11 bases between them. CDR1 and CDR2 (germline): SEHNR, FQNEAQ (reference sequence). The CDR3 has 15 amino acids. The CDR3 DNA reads TGTGCCAGCAGCCTTATGGACAGCTATAATTCACCCCTCCACTTT. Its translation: CASSLMDSYNSPLHF.

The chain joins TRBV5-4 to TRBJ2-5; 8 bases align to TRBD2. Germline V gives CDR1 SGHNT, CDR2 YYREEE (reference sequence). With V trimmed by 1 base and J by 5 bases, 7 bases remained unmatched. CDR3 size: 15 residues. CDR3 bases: TGTGCCAGCAGCTTGTGGCGGGGGGCAGGGGAGACCCAGTACTTC. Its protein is CASSLWRGAGETQYF.

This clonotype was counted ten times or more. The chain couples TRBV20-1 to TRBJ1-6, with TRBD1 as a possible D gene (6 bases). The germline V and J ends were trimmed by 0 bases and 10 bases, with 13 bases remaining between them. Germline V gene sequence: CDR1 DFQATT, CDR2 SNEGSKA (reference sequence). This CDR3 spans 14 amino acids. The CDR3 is CSAREPQGGSPLHF. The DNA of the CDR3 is TGCAGTGCTAGAGAACCACAGGGTGGCTCACCCCTCCACTTT.

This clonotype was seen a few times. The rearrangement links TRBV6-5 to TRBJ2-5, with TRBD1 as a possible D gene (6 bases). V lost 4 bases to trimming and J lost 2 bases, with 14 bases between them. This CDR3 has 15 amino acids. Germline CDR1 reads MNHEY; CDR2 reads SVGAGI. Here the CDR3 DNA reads TGTGCCAGCAGTTTCACGACAGGACAGCAAGAGACCCAGTACTTC. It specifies CASSFTTGQQETQYF.

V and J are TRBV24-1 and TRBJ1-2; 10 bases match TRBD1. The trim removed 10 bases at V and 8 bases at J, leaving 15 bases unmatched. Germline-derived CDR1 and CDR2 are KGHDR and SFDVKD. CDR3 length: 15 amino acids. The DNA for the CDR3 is TGTGCCACACACCACCTGGACAGGGGGAAGGGCGGCTACACCTTC. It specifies CATHHLDRGKGGYTF.

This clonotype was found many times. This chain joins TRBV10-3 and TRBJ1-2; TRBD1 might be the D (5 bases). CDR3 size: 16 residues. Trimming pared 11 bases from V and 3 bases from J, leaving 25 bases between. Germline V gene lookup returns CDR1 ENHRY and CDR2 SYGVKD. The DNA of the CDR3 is TGTGCCTCTAAGACGTCGGCGGGGAGAGGGGACTATGGCTACACCTTC. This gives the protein CASKTSAGRGDYGYTF.

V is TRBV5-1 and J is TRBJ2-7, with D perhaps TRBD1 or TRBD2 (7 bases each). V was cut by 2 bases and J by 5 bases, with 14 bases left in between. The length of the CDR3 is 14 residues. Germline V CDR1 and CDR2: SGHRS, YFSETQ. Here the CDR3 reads CASSLGAGGDEQYF. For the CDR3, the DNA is TGCGCCAGCAGCTTAGGGGCAGGGGGGGACGAGCAGTACTTC.

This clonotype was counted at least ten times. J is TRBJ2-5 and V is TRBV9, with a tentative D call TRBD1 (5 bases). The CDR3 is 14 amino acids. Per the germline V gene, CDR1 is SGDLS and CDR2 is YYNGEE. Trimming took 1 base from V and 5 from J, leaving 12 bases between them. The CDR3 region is CASSVRAGRETQYF. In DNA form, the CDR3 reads TGTGCCAGCAGCGTAAGGGCAGGGCGGGAGACCCAGTACTTC. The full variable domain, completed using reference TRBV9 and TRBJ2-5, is DSGVTQTPKHLITATGQRVTLRCSPRSGDLSVYWYQQSLDQGLQFLIQYYNGEERAKGNILERFSAQQFPDLHSELNLSSLELGDSALYFCASSVRAGRETQYFGPGTRLLVL.

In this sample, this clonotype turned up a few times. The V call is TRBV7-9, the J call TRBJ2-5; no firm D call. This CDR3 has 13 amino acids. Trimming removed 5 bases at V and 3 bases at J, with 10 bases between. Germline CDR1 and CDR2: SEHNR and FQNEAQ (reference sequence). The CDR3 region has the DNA TGTGCCAGCAGCCCCTGGTCGGAAGAGACCCAGTACTTC. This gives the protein CASSPWSEETQYF.